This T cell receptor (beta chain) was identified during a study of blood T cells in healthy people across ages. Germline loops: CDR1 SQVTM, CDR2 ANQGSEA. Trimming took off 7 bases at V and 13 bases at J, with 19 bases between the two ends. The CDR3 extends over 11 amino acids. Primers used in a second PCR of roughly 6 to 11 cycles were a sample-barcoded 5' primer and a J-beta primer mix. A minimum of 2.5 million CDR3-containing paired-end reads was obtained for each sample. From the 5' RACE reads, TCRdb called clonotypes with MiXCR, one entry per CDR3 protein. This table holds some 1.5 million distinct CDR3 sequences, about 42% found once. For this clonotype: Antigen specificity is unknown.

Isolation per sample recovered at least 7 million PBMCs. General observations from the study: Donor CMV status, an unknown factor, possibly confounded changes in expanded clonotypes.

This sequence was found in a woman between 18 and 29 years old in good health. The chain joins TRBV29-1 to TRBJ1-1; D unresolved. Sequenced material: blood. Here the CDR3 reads CSAMVAGRCFF. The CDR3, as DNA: TGCAGCGCCATGGTGGCCGGGCGGTGTTTCTTT.